These 20 T cell receptor beta chains share one sample of origin, sequenced in a study of T cell repertoires in cytomegalovirus infection. Their antigen targets remain unknown. TCRdb passed the reads through MiXCR, listing each CDR3 protein once. The table shows hundreds of thousands of distinct CDR3 sequences, with approximately 33% occurring only once. The specimen was cultured PBMCs, collected from culture after CMV antigen stimulation. The receptors come from a human donor in good health (CMV status not recorded). Some clones in this sample may be carry-over from other donors' samples.

The chain carries TRBV6-1 and TRBJ2-1; D is possibly TRBD1 or TRBD2 (5 bases each). The CDR3 spans 14 residues. Germline V gene sequence: CDR1 MNHNS, CDR2 SASEGT. Trimming cost V 1 base and J 8 bases, with 12 bases left between them. The CDR3 coding sequence is TGTGCCAGCAGTGAAGTCCCACTAGGGGATGAGCAGTTCTTC. Amino acid sequence: CASSEVPLGDEQFF.

This clonotype was recorded a few times. The DNA for the CDR3 is TGTGCCAGCAGCGACGGGACTCAGAGAGATGAGCAGTTCTTC. Protein product: CASSDGTQRDEQFF. The V gene is TRBV5-4, the J gene TRBJ2-1, with D perhaps TRBD2 (6 bases). V was pared by 4 bases and J by 8 bases, with 16 bases between. This CDR3 is 14 amino acids long. Germline V CDR1 and CDR2: SGHNT, YYREEE (reference sequence).

Remarks on this clonotype: This could be a read error, since a much larger clone is one nucleotide away. The chain employs TRBV7-2 and TRBJ2-5; 8 bases agree with TRBD2. J gave up 4 bases and V 10 bases, and 11 bases lay outside the gene matches. CDR1 SGHTA and CDR2 FQGNSA come from the germline V gene. CDR3 size: 14 residues. The CDR3 spells CATLGGLAGETQYF. CDR3 coding DNA: TGTGCCACCCTGGGGGGGCTAGCGGGAGAGACCCAGTACTTC.

At least ten counts were recorded for this clonotype. The chain recombines TRBV7-2 with TRBJ2-1, with D possibly TRBD2 on 6 matching bases. Between the trimmed V and J ends, which lost 0 bases and 5 bases, there was a span of 8 bases. CDR1 is SGHTA, CDR2 FQGNSA, per germline. The CDR3 has 14 residues. The CDR3 DNA is TGTGCCAGCAGCTTAGCGGGGGGAAACAATGAGCAGTTCTTC. Translated: CASSLAGGNNEQFF.

This sequence joins TRBV2 and TRBJ1-1, with a possible D match to TRBD1 (5 bases). Germline V gene data show CDR1 as SNHLY and CDR2 as FYNNEI. The V end lost 7 bases, the J end lost 4 bases, and 16 bases lay between the germline ends. This CDR3 comprises 14 residues. CDR3 nucleotides: TGTGCCAGCATGCAGGGTCTTTATCGCACTGAAGCTTTCTTT. Translating gives CASMQGLYRTEAFF. The full variable domain, completed using reference TRBV2 and TRBJ1-1, is EPEVTQTPSHQVTQMGQEVILRCVPISNHLYFYWYRQILGQKVEFLVSFYNNEISEKSEIFDDQFSVERPDGSNFTLKIRSTKLEDSAMYFCASMQGLYRTEAFFGQGTRLTVV.

The chain couples TRBV19 to TRBJ1-2; no definite D call. The germline V and J ends were trimmed by 7 bases and 3 bases, with 9 bases remaining between them. The CDR3 sequence is 12 residues long. Germline V gene sequence: CDR1 LNHDA, CDR2 SQIVND (reference sequence). CDR3 in amino acids: CASTHTDYGYTF. The CDR3 DNA reads TGTGCCAGTACCCACACGGACTATGGCTACACCTTC.

V is TRBV2 and J is TRBJ2-3; D is undetermined. This CDR3 region has 16 residues. The V end lost 2 bases, the J end lost 0 bases, and 12 bases lay between the germline ends. The germline V gene has CDR1 SNHLY and CDR2 FYNNEI. DNA for the CDR3: TGTGCCAGCAGTGAAATTGTAGGAACTAGCACAGATACGCAGTATTTT. This gives the protein CASSEIVGTSTDTQYF. Complete variable domain (other parts from reference TRBV2 and TRBJ2-3): EPEVTQTPSHQVTQMGQEVILRCVPISNHLYFYWYRQILGQKVEFLVSFYNNEISEKSEIFDDQFSVERPDGSNFTLKIRSTKLEDSAMYFCASSEIVGTSTDTQYFGPGTRLTVL.

This clonotype was seen many times. This chain uses TRBV7-2 with TRBJ2-5; 11 positions agree with TRBD1. This CDR3 region has 16 residues. Trimming cost V 7 bases and J 4 bases; bases outside gene matches: 11. Looked up from germline, CDR1 is SGHTA and CDR2 is FQGNSA. CDR3 DNA: TGTGCCAGCAAGAGGACAGGGGGCTTTCGGCGAGAGACCCAGTACTTC. Amino acids: CASKRTGGFRRETQYF.

The CDR3: CASSVGASVNTGELFF. In nucleotides, the CDR3 is TGTGCCAGCAGCGTAGGTGCTAGCGTGAACACCGGGGAGCTGTTTTTT. The chain employs TRBV9 and TRBJ2-2, with D perhaps matching TRBD2 (6 bases). This CDR3 spans 16 amino acids. In germline, CDR1 is SGDLS, CDR2 YYNGEE. The V end lost 0 bases, the J end lost 1 base, and 10 bases lay between the germline ends.

This clonotype was observed a few times. This rearrangement joins TRBV4-2 to TRBJ1-2; 7 bases match TRBD1. J was trimmed by 3 bases and V by 4 bases; bases with no gene match: 8. The CDR3 covers 15 residues. Germline CDR1 is LGHNA and CDR2 is YNFKEQ. The CDR3: CASSPHRGSDYGYTF. In DNA, the CDR3 is TGTGCCAGCAGCCCGCACAGGGGCAGCGACTATGGCTACACCTTC.

This clonotype appeared a few times. This chain joins TRBV20-1 and TRBJ2-1, with D uncertain. V lost 0 bases and J 4 bases, leaving 7 bases between the germline ends. The CDR3 contains 13 residues. Germline CDR1 reads DFQATT; CDR2 reads SNEGSKA (reference sequence). CDR3 sequence: CSAREDQYNEQFF. The DNA of the CDR3 is TGCAGTGCTAGAGAGGATCAGTACAATGAGCAGTTCTTC.

This clonotype was observed a single time. Compared with germline, one end of the junction differs, possibly owing to a read error. This chain links TRBV5-6 with TRBJ1-4; 7 nucleotides line up with TRBD1. The CDR3 has 15 amino acids. Germline values: CDR1 SGHDT, CDR2 YYEEEE. The CDR3 here is CAISPRQGGNEKLFF. CDR3 nucleotide sequence: TGTGCCATCAGCCCGCGACAGGGTGGGAATGAAAAACTGTTTTTT.

V is TRBV15 and J is TRBJ2-1; 9 bases agree with TRBD2. This CDR3 is 15 amino acids long. CDR1 and CDR2 (germline): LNHNV, YYDKDF (reference sequence). V shed 4 bases and J 7 bases; nucleotides not matched to a gene: 8. CDR3 DNA sequence: TGTGCCACCAGCAACCCAAGTAGCGGGGGAAATGAGCAGTTCTTC. It yields the protein CATSNPSSGGNEQFF.

DNA for the CDR3: TGCAGTGCTAGAAGCCGGGCAGCGGGCAATGAGCAGTTCTTC. Its translation: CSARSRAAGNEQFF. V usage is TRBV20-1 and J usage is TRBJ2-1; D is perhaps TRBD2 (6 bases). This CDR3 is built from 14 residues. Germline-derived CDR1 and CDR2 are DFQATT and SNEGSKA (reference sequence). Trimming removed 2 bases at V and 6 bases at J, with 14 bases between.

CDR3 sequence reads: CASSQVERAGATDTQYF. The CDR3 nucleotides read TGCGCCAGCAGCCAAGTGGAGAGGGCGGGGGCTACAGATACGCAGTATTTT. This chain joins TRBV4-1 and TRBJ2-3, with D possibly TRBD2 on 7 matching bases. The CDR3 covers 17 residues. V lost 1 base and J lost 3, with 17 bases in between. CDR1 is MGHRA and CDR2 is YSYEKL in the germline V gene.

This clonotype has more than one count but fewer than ten. CDR3 protein: CASSDTTGGIFYEQYF. As DNA, the CDR3 is TGTGCCAGCAGCGATACGACAGGTGGAATCTTCTACGAGCAGTACTTC. V is TRBV5-4 and J is TRBJ2-7, with a possible D match to TRBD1 (6 bases). The V gene lost 4 bases and the J gene lost 3 bases, with 20 bases spanning the gap. This CDR3 comprises 16 residues. Germline CDR1 and CDR2: SGHNT and YYREEE (reference sequence). Looking up the rest from reference TRBV5-4 and TRBJ2-7 gives the full variable domain: ETGVTQSPTHLIKTRGQQVTLRCSSQSGHNTVSWYQQALGQGPQFIFQYYREEENGRGNFPPRFSGLQFPNYSSELNVNALELDDSALYLCASSDTTGGIFYEQYFGPGTRLTVT.

This chain uses TRBV6-6 with TRBJ2-7; TRBD1 agrees at 10 bases. The germline V gene encodes CDR1 MNHNY and CDR2 SVGAGI (reference sequence). V shed 7 bases, J shed 3 bases, and the junction held 6 bases outside the gene matches. CDR3 length equals 14 residues. The CDR3 nucleotides read TGTGCCAGCAAGTGGGGGACAGGGGACTACGAGCAGTACTTC. Encoded protein: CASKWGTGDYEQYF.

V and J are TRBV4-1 and TRBJ2-2; D unresolved. The germline V gene has CDR1 MGHRA and CDR2 YSYEKL. The CDR3 loop spans 14 amino acids. V lost 0 bases to trimming and J lost 0 bases, with 2 bases between them. The CDR3 region is CASSQEPNTGELFF. In DNA, the CDR3 is TGCGCCAGCAGCCAAGAACCGAACACCGGGGAGCTGTTTTTT.

This clonotype was counted a few times. The chain has TRBV28 and TRBJ1-4; D perhaps matches TRBD1 (5 bases). The CDR3 runs to 17 residues. V dropped 2 bases and J dropped 8 bases, with 21 bases sitting between them. CDR1 MDHEN and CDR2 SYDVKM come from the germline V gene. The CDR3 spells CASSLPPGGGRREKLFF. CDR3 sequence (DNA): TGTGCCAGCAGTTTACCCCCCGGTGGGGGACGTAGAGAAAAACTGTTTTTT.

The chain uses TRBV4-1 and TRBJ2-7; D might be TRBD2 (6 bases). The V end was cut by 4 bases, the J end by 3 bases, with 19 bases between. The CDR3 covers 16 residues. Germline-derived CDR1 and CDR2 are MGHRA and YSYEKL. This CDR3 is CASSPRRGAVRYEQYF. As DNA, the CDR3 is TGCGCCAGCAGCCCAAGGAGGGGAGCGGTACGCTACGAGCAGTACTTC.